The source of this TCR beta chain is a study of response to subunit inactivated influenza vaccine. TCRdb re-analysed the RT-PCR reads in MiXCR, keeping a single row per CDR3 protein. The table records hundreds of thousands of distinct CDR3 sequences, approximately 13% of them present only once. Study-wide results and caveats: T cells newly recruited by each seasonal influenza vaccination are few, the authors suggested.

Comment on this clonotype: Its antigen remains unidentified.

The material sequenced was PBMCs from blood, taken around 14 days before vaccination. The source is a man aged 50 or older who received an inactivated influenza vaccine.

The CDR3 loop reads CASSLGRTSGRTDTQYF. The CDR3 nucleotides read TGTGCCAGCAGCTTAGGCCGGACTAGCGGGCGGACAGATACGCAGTATTTT. The V gene is TRBV7-9, the J gene TRBJ2-3; 11 positions match TRBD2. CDR3 length: 17 residues. V shed 1 base and J 3 bases; nucleotides not matched to a gene: 6. CDR1 is SEHNR and CDR2 is FQNEAQ in the germline V gene (reference sequence).